The rows below give T cell receptor beta chains drawn from one sample of a study of cytomegalovirus exposure and HLA in healthy donors. Sequencing used immunoSEQ multiplex PCR; TCRdb keeps in-frame clones, though not all of them. The repertoire has more than 75,000 clones, 65% to 75% of them found once; the top ten carry 7.5% to 9.5%. Material for sequencing was PBMCs. The source is a man aged 35 to 55 in good health and CMV-seropositive. Both conserved end residues are part of each CDR3. Fields, in order: J gene, D gene, clone size, V gene, CDR3 DNA, CDR3 protein. The D gene is left open where the match is weak. Not all rows give a size; the values are once, few, many and, for expanded clones, a class.

TRBJ1-1 | TRBD1 | NA | TRBV9 | TGTGCCAGCAGCGCCTCAAGACAGGGGGACACTGAAGCTTTCTTT | CASSASRQGDTEAFF
TRBJ2-2 | TRBD2 | NA | TRBV29-1 | TGCAGCGCGGGACTAGCGGGGGGTATGAACACCGGGGAGCTGTTTTTT | CSAGLAGGMNTGELFF
TRBJ2-2 | NA | NA | TRBV18 | TGTGCCAGCTCACCACGGCTGGGTCGAGGGACCGGGGAGCTGTTTTTT | CASSPRLGRGTGELFF
TRBJ1-3 | NA | NA | TRBV4-2 | TGTGCCAGCAGCCAAGAAGCTTCAACGAGCTCTGGAAACACCATATATTTT | CASSQEASTSSGNTIYF
TRBJ2-7 | NA | NA | TRBV7-9 | TGTGCCAGCAGCTTAGCTCCCCTTGAGCTGGGGCCCTTTTACGAGCAGTACTTC | CASSLAPLELGPFYEQYF
TRBJ1-1 | NA | NA | TRBV11-2 | TGTGCCAGCAGGTTTGCACTTGAAGCTTTCTTT | CASRFALEAFF
TRBJ2-7 | TRBD1 | NA | TRBV11-3 | TGTGCCAGCAGCCAGACAGGGAGCTCCTACGAGCAGTACTTC | CASSQTGSSYEQYF
TRBJ2-6 | NA | NA | TRBV29-1 | TGCAGCGTTGAGGGACACCCACGAGGTGGGGCCAACGTCCTGACTTTC | CSVEGHPRGGANVLTF
TRBJ2-5 | NA | NA | TRBV28 | TGTGCCAGCAGTACCGGCGGGGTGGTGGAGACCCAGTACTTC | CASSTGGVVETQYF
TRBJ2-5 | NA | NA | TRBV29-1 | TGCAGCGTCTCGAGAACTGCTAATCAAGAGACCCAGTACTTC | CSVSRTANQETQYF
TRBJ1-5 | NA | NA | TRBV13 | TGTGCCAGCAGCACAGGATCTTATCAGCCCCAGCATTTT | CASSTGSYQPQHF
TRBJ2-3 | NA | NA | TRBV7-3 | TGTGCCAGCAGAGATTCAGGCACAGATACGCAGTATTTT | CASRDSGTDTQYF
TRBJ2-1 | NA | NA | TRBV2 | TGTGCCAGCAGGGGGGCGGGTTTGTGGAAGTTCTTC | CASRGAGLWKFF
TRBJ1-6 | NA | NA | TRBV7-9 | TGTGCCAGCAGCTCCGGTTCACCCCTCCACTTT | CASSSGSPLHF
TRBJ1-1 | NA | NA | TRBV7-9 | TGTGCCAGCAGCTCTAGGGGGTTAGGCTCTGAAGCTTTCTTT | CASSSRGLGSEAFF
TRBJ2-6 | TRBD1 | NA | TRBV5-6 | TGTGCCAGCAGCTTTGGGACAGGGGGACCTGGGGCCAACGTCCTGACTTTC | CASSFGTGGPGANVLTF
TRBJ2-7 | TRBD2 | NA | TRBV4-2 | TGTGCCAGCAGCCAAGAGCGTTCCAGACTAGCGGGAGGTTACTACGAGCAGTACTTC | CASSQERSRLAGGYYEQYF
TRBJ2-1 | NA | NA | TRBV6-6 | TGTGCCAGCAGTTTCCAGGGAGGAGTTTATGAGCAGTTCTTC | CASSFQGGVYEQFF
TRBJ1-3 | NA | NA | TRBV30 | TGTGCCTGGAGTTTAGCAGGGGCTGGAAACACCATATATTTT | CAWSLAGAGNTIYF
TRBJ2-3 | NA | NA | TRBV9 | TGTGCCAGCAGCGTAGTCACCCGGGTCCCAGATACGCAGTATTTT | CASSVVTRVPDTQYF
TRBJ2-7 | NA | NA | TRBV7-9 | TGTTCCAGCAGCCTCTCGCCGGTCGAGCAGTACTTC | CSSSLSPVEQYF
TRBJ2-3 | NA | NA | TRBV2 | TGTGCCAGCGTACAGCGGCCAGATACGCAGTATTTT | CASVQRPDTQYF
TRBJ1-1 | NA | NA | TRBV7-9 | TGTGCCAGCAGCGTAGGTTCTAACACTGAAGCTTTCTTT | CASSVGSNTEAFF
TRBJ1-1 | TRBD1 | NA | TRBV5-6 | TGTGCCAGCAGCTTGGAACAGGGGACATCCAAAGCTTTCTTT | CASSLEQGTSKAFF
TRBJ2-2 | TRBD2 | NA | TRBV6-1 | TGTGCCAGCAGGGGGGTACGGGAGGGCACCGGGGAGCTGTTTTTT | CASRGVREGTGELFF
TRBJ1-5 | TRBD1 | NA | TRBV18 | TGTGCCAGCTCACCACAGAGACAGGGTACAACTCAGCCCCAGCATTTT | CASSPQRQGTTQPQHF
TRBJ1-2 | NA | NA | TRBV2 | TGTGCCAGCACTCTCGGGGGTGGAAACTATGGCTACACCTTC | CASTLGGGNYGYTF
TRBJ2-3 | TRBD2 | once | TRBV4-1 | TGCGCCAGCAGCCTACTAGCGGGGGGGGCAGATACGCAGTATTTT | CASSLLAGGADTQYF
TRBJ1-5 | TRBD1 | NA | TRBV5-1 | TGCGCCAGCAGCTTGGGACAGGGGCTGAATCAGCCCCAGCATTTT | CASSLGQGLNQPQHF
TRBJ2-3 | TRBD2 | NA | TRBV2 | TGTGCCAGCAGAACGCTTTTAGCGGGGCCCACAGATACGCAGTATTTT | CASRTLLAGPTDTQYF
TRBJ2-3 | NA | NA | TRBV7-2 | TGTGCCAGCAGCTTAGGGCTCAGCAGGGGTGGATCAGATACGCAGTATTTT | CASSLGLSRGGSDTQYF
TRBJ2-7 | TRBD1 | NA | TRBV18 | TGTGCCAGCTCGCCTGGGACAGGGCTAGGTGAGCAGTACTTC | CASSPGTGLGEQYF
TRBJ1-1 | NA | many | TRBV30 | TGTGCCTGGGCACAGGATGAAGCTTTCTTT | CAWAQDEAFF
TRBJ1-5 | TRBD1 | NA | TRBV7-8 | TGTGCCAGCAGCCCGGGGACAGGGTATAGCAATCAGCCCCAGCATTTT | CASSPGTGYSNQPQHF
TRBJ2-2 | NA | NA | TRBV15 | TGTGCCACCAGCAGAGTTCCCTCCGGGGAGCTGTTTTTT | CATSRVPSGELFF
TRBJ2-7 | TRBD2 | NA | TRBV6-1 | TGTGCCAGCAGTCCCCGGACTAGCGGGATCTACGAGCAGTACTTC | CASSPRTSGIYEQYF
TRBJ1-5 | TRBD1 | NA | TRBV4-1 | TGCGCCAGCAGCCAAGACAGGGGGATAGGTCAGCCCCAGCATTTT | CASSQDRGIGQPQHF
TRBJ1-5 | NA | NA | TRBV11-2 | TGTGCCAGCAGCTTAGTCGGGAGCTCCCATAGCAATCAGCCCCAGCATTTT | CASSLVGSSHSNQPQHF
TRBJ1-4 | NA | NA | TRBV7-9 | TGTGCCAGCAGCCGGATGGGGAGTGAAAAACTGTTTTTT | CASSRMGSEKLFF
TRBJ1-6 | TRBD1 | NA | TRBV27 | TGTGCCAGCAGCACAGGGGTGGGCTCACCCCTCCACTTT | CASSTGVGSPLHF
TRBJ1-4 | NA | once | TRBV4-2 | TGTGCCAGCAGCCAAGAACCCGGCTTGCGTCCCGCGGGGCAGGTCGGGGGTAATGAAAAACTGTTTTTT | CASSQEPGLRPAGQVGGNEKLFF
TRBJ2-1 | TRBD2 | NA | TRBV7-2 | TGTGCCAGCAGCTCGCGACCGGGACTAGCCAGTAATGAGCAGTTCTTC | CASSSRPGLASNEQFF
TRBJ1-2 | NA | NA | TRBV28 | TGTGCCAGCAGTTTACTCTCCAGGGTGGAGGGCTACACCTTC | CASSLLSRVEGYTF
TRBJ1-3 | TRBD1 | NA | TRBV18 | TGTGCCAGCTCACTTCTGAAGGGGGCAAGCGGAAACACCATATATTTT | CASSLLKGASGNTIYF
TRBJ1-1 | NA | NA | TRBV2 | TGTGCCAGCAGTGAGAACGGGGGCACTGAAGCTTTCTTT | CASSENGGTEAFF
TRBJ2-2 | TRBD1 | NA | TRBV29-1 | TGCAGCGTTGAGAGGGACAGGAGATCTAGGGAGCTGTTTTTT | CSVERDRRSRELFF
TRBJ2-5 | NA | NA | TRBV27 | TGTGCCAGCAGCCCAGACCAAGAGACCCAGTACTTC | CASSPDQETQYF
TRBJ2-1 | TRBD1 | NA | TRBV2 | TGTGCCAGCAGTGAAGCGGGGACAGGATACAATGAGCAGTTCTTC | CASSEAGTGYNEQFF
TRBJ1-5 | TRBD1 | NA | TRBV10-2 | TGCGCCAGCACAGGGGGCCTTAGTCAGCCCCAGCATTTT | CASTGGLSQPQHF
TRBJ2-1 | NA | NA | TRBV28 | TGTGCCATCCGGTCCAATGAGCAGTTCTTC | CAIRSNEQFF
TRBJ2-7 | NA | NA | TRBV29-1 | TGCAGCGGGGGGGTGCGGGGTGGGTACGAGCAGTACTTC | CSGGVRGGYEQYF
TRBJ2-2 | NA | NA | TRBV29-1 | TGCAGCGTTTTATCGTTCACCGGGGAGCTGTTTTTT | CSVLSFTGELFF
TRBJ2-2 | TRBD2 | NA | TRBV11-3 | TGTGCCAGCAGCGTAGCCCCGCTAGCGGGAGGGACCGGGGAGCTGTTTTTT | CASSVAPLAGGTGELFF